Listed here is a single T cell receptor beta chain. Its antigen is currently unknown. Germline V CDR1 and CDR2: SGDLS, YYNGEE. The CDR3 has 15 residues. Trimming cost V 3 bases and J 2 bases, with 15 bases left between them. These data are taken from a study of pediatric ulcerative colitis. Samples were sequenced at Survey level, maximum 500,000 reads. Assay used: immunoSEQ multiplex PCR; TCRdb lists only in-frame clones, some missing. The sample holds more than 50,000 clones; around 86% are singletons and the top ten take about 1.5%. Study-level results: Ulcerative colitis patients shared more blood-rectal clones than controls. In rectum, acute severe colitis had expanded clones and less diversity. Blood samples from a couple of patients yielded substantially fewer templates and were excluded from blood-rectal overlap analysis.

Input material: blood. V and J are TRBV9 and TRBJ2-7; D could derive from TRBD1 or TRBD2 (6 bases each). This TCR was sampled from a boy between 5 and 17 years old who was a control in a study of pediatric ulcerative colitis. The CDR3 loop reads CASSGRLGGPYEQYF. The CDR3 region has the DNA TGTGCCAGCAGCGGGAGACTGGGGGGCCCCTACGAGCAGTACTTC.